This T cell receptor (beta chain) derives from a study of cytomegalovirus exposure and HLA in healthy donors. Across the study: Earlier sequencing of 150 million to 200 million T cells yielded approximately 100 million unique TCR beta sequences.

Trimming pared 3 bases from V and 10 bases from J, leaving 12 bases between. Germline-derived CDR1 and CDR2 are GTSNPN and SVGIG (reference sequence). The length of the CDR3 is 11 residues. The PCR made use of 60 Vbeta and 13 Jbeta primers. The assay was immunoSEQ multiplex PCR, and TCRdb's table has in-frame clones only and misses some. The top ten clones hold 0.95% to 1.5% of a sample with more than 80,000 clones, 81% of them seen once. The sequence was obtained from a girl under 10 years old in good health and CMV-seropositive. The V and J genes are TRBV30 and TRBJ1-1; D is uncertain. The sample was PBMCs. CDR3 in DNA: TGTGCCTGGAGGGGTGAGGCTGGAGCTTTCTTT. Its protein product is CAWRGEAGAFF.